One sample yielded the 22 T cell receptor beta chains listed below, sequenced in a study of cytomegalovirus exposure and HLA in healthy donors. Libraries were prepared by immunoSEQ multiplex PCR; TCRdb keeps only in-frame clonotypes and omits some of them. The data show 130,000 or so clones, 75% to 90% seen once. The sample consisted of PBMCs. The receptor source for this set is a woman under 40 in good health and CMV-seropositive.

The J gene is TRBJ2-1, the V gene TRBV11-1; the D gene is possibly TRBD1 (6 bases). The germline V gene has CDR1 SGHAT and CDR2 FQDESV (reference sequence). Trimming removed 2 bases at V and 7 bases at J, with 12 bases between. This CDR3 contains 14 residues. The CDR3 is CASSLQGLRNEQFF. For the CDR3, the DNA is TGTGCCAGCAGCTTACAGGGGCTTAGGAATGAGCAGTTCTTC.

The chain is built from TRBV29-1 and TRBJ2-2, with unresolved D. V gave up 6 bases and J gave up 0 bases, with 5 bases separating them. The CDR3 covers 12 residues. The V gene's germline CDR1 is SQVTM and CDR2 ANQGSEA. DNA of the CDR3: TGCAGCGTCCTCGCGAACACCGGGGAGCTGTTTTTT. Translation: CSVLANTGELFF.

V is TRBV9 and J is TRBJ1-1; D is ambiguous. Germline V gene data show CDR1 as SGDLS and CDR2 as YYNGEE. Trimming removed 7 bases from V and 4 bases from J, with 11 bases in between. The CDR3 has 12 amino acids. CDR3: CASSISGTEAFF. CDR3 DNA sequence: TGTGCCAGCTCAATTTCGGGCACTGAAGCTTTCTTT.

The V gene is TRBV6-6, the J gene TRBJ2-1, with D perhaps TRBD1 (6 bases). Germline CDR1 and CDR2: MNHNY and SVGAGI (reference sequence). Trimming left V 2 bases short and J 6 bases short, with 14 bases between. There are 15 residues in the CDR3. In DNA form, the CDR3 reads TGTGCCAGCAGTTACCCGACAGGTTGGGGCAATGAGCAGTTCTTC. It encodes CASSYPTGWGNEQFF.

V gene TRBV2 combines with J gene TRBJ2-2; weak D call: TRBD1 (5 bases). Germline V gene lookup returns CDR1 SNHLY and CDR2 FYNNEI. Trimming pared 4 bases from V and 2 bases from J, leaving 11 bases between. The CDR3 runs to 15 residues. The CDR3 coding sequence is TGTGCCAGCAGTGGCCGGACATATAACACCGGGGAGCTGTTTTTT. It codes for CASSGRTYNTGELFF.

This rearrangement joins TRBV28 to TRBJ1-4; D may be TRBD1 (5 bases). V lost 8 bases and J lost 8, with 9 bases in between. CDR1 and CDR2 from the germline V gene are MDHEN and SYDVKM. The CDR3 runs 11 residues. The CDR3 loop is CASGQGEKLFF. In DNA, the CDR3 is TGTGCCAGCGGACAAGGAGAAAAACTGTTTTTT.

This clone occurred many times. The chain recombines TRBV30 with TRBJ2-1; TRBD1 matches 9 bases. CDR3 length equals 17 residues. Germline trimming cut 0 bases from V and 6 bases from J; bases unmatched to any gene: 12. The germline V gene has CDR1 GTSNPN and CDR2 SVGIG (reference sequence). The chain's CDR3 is CAWSVGAQGAYSNEQFF. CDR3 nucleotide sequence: TGTGCCTGGAGTGTAGGGGCACAGGGGGCTTATAGCAATGAGCAGTTCTTC.

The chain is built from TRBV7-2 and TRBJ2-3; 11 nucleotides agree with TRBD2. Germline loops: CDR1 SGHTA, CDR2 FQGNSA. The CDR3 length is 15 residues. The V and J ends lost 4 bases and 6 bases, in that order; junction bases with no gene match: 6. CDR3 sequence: CASSWSGTSGDTQYF. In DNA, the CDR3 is TGTGCCAGCAGCTGGTCCGGGACTAGCGGCGATACGCAGTATTTT.

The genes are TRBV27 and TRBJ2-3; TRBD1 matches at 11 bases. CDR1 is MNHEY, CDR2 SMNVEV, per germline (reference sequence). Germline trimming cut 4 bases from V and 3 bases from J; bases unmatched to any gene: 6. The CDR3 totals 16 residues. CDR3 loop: CASSSRDRGWTDTQYF. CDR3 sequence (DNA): TGTGCCAGCAGTTCTAGGGACAGGGGGTGGACAGATACGCAGTATTTT.

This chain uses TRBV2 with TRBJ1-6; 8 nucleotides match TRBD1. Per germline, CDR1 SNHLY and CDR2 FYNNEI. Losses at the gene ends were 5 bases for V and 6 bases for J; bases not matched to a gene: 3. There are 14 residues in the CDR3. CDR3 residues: CASSLDRANSPLHF. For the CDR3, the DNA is TGTGCCAGCAGTTTGGACAGGGCTAATTCACCCCTCCACTTT.

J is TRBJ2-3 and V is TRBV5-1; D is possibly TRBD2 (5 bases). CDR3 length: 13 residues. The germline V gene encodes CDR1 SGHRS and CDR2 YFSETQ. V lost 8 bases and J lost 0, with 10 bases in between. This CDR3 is CASTEDSTDTQYF. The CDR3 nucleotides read TGCGCCAGTACGGAGGATAGCACAGATACGCAGTATTTT.

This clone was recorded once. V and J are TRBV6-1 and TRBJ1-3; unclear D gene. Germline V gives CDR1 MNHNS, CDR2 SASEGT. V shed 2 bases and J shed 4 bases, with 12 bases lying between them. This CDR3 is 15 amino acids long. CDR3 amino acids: CASSELPTGGNTIYF. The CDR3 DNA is TGTGCCAGCAGTGAACTACCAACGGGAGGAAACACCATATATTTT.

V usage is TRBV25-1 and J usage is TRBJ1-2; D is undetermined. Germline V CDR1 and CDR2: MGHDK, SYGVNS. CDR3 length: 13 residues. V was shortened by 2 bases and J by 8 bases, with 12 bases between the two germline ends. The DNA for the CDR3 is TGTGCCAGCAGTGAACGGGGTCCCGGGGGCTACACCTTC. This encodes CASSERGPGGYTF.

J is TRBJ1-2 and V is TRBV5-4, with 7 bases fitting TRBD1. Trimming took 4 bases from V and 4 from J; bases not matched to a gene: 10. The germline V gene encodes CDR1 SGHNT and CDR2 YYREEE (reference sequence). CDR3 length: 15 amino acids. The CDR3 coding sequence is TGTGCCAGCAGCGCCCCGACAGGGCAGAGCTATGGCTACACCTTC. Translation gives CASSAPTGQSYGYTF.

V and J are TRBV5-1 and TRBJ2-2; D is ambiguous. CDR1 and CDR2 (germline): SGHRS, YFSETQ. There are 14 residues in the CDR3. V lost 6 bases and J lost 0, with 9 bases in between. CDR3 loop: CASNQRTNTGELFF. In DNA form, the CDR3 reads TGCGCCAGCAACCAGCGTACGAACACCGGGGAGCTGTTTTTT.

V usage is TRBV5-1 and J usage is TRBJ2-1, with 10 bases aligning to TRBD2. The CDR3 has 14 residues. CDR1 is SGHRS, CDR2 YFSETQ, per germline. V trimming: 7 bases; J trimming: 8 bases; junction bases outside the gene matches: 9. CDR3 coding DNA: TGCGCCAGCGCCCTGGCTAGCGGGGGCGATGAGCAGTTCTTC. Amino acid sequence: CASALASGGDEQFF.

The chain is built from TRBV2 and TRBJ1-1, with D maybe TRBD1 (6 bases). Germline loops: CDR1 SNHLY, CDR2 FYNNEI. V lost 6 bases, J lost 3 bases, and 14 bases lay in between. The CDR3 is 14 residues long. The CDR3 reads CASSVRGQYTEAFF. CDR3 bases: TGTGCCAGCAGCGTACGAGGACAGTACACTGAAGCTTTCTTT.

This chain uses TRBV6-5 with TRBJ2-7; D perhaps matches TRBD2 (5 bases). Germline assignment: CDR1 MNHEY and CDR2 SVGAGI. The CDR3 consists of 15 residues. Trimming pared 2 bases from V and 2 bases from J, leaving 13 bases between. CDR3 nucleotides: TGTGCCAGCAGTTACGGACGGGGTGGCACCTACGAGCAGTACTTC. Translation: CASSYGRGGTYEQYF.

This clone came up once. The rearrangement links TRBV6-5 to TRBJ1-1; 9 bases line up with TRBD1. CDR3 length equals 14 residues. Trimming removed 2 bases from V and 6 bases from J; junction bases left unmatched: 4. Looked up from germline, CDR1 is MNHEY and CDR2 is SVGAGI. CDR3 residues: CASSYTRQGAEAFF. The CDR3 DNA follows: TGTGCCAGCAGTTACACAAGACAGGGGGCTGAAGCTTTCTTT.

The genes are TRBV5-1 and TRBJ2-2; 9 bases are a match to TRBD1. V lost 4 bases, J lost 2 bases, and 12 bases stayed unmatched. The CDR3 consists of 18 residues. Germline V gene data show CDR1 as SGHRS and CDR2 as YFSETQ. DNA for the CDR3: TGCGCCAGCAGCAACCGGGACAGGGTAGGGAGAAACACCGGGGAGCTGTTTTTT. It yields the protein CASSNRDRVGRNTGELFF.

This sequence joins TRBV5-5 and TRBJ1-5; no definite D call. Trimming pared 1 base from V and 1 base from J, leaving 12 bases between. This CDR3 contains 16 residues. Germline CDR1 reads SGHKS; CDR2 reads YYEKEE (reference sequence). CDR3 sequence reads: CASSLLGGKSNQPQHF. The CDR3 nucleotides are TGTGCCAGCAGCTTGTTGGGCGGGAAAAGCAATCAGCCCCAGCATTTT.

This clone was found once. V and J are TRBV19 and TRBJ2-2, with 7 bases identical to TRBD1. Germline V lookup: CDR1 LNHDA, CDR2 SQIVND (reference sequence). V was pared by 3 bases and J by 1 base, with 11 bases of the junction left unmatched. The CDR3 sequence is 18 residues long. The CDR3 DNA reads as TGTGCCAGTAGTATTTCCACTCAGGGACAGATGAACACCGGGGAGCTGTTTTTT. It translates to CASSISTQGQMNTGELFF.